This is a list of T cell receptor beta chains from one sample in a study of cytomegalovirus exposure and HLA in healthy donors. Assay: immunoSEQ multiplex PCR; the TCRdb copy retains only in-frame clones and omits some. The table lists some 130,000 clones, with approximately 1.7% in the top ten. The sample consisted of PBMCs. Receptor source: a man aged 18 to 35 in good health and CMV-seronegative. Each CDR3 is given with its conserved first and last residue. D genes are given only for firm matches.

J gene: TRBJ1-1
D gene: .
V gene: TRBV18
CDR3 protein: CASSPPQGGAAFF
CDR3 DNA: TGTGCCAGCTCACCCCCACAGGGAGGGGCAGCTTTCTTT

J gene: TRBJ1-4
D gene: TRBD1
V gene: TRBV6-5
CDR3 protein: CASSYNKGAGEKLFF
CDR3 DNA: TGTGCCAGCAGTTATAACAAGGGGGCAGGGGAAAAACTGTTTTTT

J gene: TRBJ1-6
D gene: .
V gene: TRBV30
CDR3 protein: CAWSVGARGYSPLHF
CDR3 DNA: TGTGCCTGGAGTGTTGGGGCCAGGGGATATTCACCCCTCCACTTT

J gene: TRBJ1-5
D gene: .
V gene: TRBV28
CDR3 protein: CASSLSGLHQPQHF
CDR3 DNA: TGTGCCAGCAGTTTATCGGGATTGCATCAGCCCCAGCATTTT

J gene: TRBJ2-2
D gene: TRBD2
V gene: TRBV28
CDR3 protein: CASRRPGTSGRTTGELFF
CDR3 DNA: TGTGCCAGCAGGCGCCCCGGGACTAGCGGGAGAACCACCGGGGAGCTGTTTTTT

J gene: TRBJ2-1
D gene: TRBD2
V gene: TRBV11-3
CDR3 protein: CASSSRLAPLNEQFF
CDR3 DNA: TGTGCCAGCAGCTCCAGACTAGCACCCTTAAATGAGCAGTTCTTC

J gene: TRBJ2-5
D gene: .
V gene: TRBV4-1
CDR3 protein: CASSQGFRGQETQYF
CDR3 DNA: TGCGCCAGCAGCCAAGGTTTCAGGGGACAAGAGACCCAGTACTTC

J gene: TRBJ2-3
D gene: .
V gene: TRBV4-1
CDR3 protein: CASMAGSTDTQYF
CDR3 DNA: TGCGCCAGCATGGCGGGGAGCACAGATACGCAGTATTTT

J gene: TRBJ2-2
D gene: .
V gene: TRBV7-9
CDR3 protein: CASTPQGGLNTGELFF
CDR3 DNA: TGTGCCAGCACCCCCCAGGGCGGATTGAACACCGGGGAGCTGTTTTTT

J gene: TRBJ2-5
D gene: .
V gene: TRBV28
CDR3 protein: CASSLEMKETQYF
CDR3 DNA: TGTGCCAGCAGTTTGGAGATGAAGGAGACCCAGTACTTC

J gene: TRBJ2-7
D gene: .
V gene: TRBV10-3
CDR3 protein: CAISENDKYEQYF
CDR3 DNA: TGTGCCATCAGTGAGAACGACAAATACGAGCAGTACTTC

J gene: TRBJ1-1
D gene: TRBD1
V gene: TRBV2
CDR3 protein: CATDRGGTEAFF
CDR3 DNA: TGTGCCACGGACAGGGGAGGCACTGAAGCTTTCTTT

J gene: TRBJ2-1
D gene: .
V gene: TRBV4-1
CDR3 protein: CASSQDPREQFF
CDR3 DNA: TGCGCCAGCAGCCAAGATCCCAGAGAGCAGTTCTTC

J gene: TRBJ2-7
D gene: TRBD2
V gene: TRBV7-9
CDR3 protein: CASSLAPGTAGAYEQYF
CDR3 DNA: TGTGCCAGCAGCTTAGCGCCGGGCACCGCGGGGGCCTACGAGCAGTACTTC

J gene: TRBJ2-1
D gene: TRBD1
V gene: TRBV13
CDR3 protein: CASSLVDRDLNEQFF
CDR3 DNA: TGTGCCAGCAGCTTGGTGGACAGGGATTTGAATGAGCAGTTCTTC

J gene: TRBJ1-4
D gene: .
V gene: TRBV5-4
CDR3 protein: CASSKWGRNEKLFF
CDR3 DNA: TGTGCCAGCAGCAAGTGGGGCAGGAATGAAAAACTGTTTTTT

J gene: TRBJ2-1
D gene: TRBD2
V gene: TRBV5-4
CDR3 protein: CASSSLAGGLNEQFF
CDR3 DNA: TGTGCCAGCAGTTCACTAGCGGGAGGGTTGAATGAGCAGTTCTTC

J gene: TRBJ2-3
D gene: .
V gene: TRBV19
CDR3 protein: CASSISLTSTDTQYF
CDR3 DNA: TGTGCCAGTAGTATTTCACTGACTAGCACAGATACGCAGTATTTT

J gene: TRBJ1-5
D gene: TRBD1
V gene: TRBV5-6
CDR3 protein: CASSLNHRGAQGGSQHF
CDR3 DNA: TGTGCCAGCAGCTTGAACCACAGGGGGGCCCAGGGGGGGTCCCAGCATTTT

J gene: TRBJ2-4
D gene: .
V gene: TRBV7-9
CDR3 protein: CASSLAQGVKNIQYF
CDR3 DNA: TGTGCCAGCAGCTTAGCCCAGGGTGTCAAAAACATTCAGTACTTC

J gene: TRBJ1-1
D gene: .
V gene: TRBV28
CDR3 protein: CASSLEWRARDF
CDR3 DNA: TGTGCCAGCAGTTTAGAGTGGAGGGCTCGAGACTTT

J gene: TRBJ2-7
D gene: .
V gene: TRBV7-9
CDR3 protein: CASSRPGGVVAYEQYF
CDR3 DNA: TGTGCCAGCAGCCGTCCCGGGGGAGTAGTTGCCTACGAGCAGTACTTC

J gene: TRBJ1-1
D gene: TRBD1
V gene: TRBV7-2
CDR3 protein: CASTQGQGYGEAFF
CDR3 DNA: TGTGCCAGCACCCAAGGACAGGGGTATGGTGAAGCTTTCTTT

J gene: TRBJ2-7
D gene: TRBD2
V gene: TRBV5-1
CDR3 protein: CASSQTGILAGGDYEQYF
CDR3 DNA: TGCGCCAGCAGCCAAACAGGGATACTAGCGGGAGGGGACTACGAGCAGTACTTC

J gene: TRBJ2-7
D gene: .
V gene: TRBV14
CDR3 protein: CASSQVRGYEQYF
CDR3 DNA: TGTGCCAGCAGCCAAGTCAGAGGGTACGAGCAGTACTTC

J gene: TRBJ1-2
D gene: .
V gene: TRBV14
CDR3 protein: CASSLGGIARYGYTF
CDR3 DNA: TGTGCCAGCAGCCTGGGGGGGATCGCTCGGTATGGCTACACCTTC

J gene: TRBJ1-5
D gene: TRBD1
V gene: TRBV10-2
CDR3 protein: CASSFTGDQPQHF
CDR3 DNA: TGCGCCAGCAGTTTCACAGGGGATCAGCCCCAGCATTTT

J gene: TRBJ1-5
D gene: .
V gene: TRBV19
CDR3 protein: CASSFVGLGNQPQHF
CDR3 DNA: TGTGCCAGCAGTTTCGTGGGGCTGGGCAATCAGCCCCAGCATTTT

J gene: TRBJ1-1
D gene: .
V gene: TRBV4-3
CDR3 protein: CASSHFRQVNTEAFF
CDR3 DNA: TGCGCCAGCAGCCATTTTCGACAGGTGAACACTGAAGCTTTCTTT